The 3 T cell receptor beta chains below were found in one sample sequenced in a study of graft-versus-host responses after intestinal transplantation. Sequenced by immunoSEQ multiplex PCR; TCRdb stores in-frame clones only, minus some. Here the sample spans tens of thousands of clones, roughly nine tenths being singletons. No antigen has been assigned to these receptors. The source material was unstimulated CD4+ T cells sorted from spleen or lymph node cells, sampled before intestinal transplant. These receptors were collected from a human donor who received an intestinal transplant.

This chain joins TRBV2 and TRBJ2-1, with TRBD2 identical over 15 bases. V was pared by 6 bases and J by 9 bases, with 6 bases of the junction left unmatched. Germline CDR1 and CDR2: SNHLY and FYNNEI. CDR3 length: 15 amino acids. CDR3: CASSPGLAGGPEQFF. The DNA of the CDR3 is TGTGCCAGCAGCCCCGGACTAGCGGGGGGGCCTGAGCAGTTCTTC.

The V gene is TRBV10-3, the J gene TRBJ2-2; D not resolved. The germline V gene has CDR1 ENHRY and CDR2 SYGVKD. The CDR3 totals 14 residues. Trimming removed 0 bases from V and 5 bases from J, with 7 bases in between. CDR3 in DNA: TGTGCCATCAGTGAGTCGGAGCGTACCGGGGAGCTGTTTTTT. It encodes CAISESERTGELFF.

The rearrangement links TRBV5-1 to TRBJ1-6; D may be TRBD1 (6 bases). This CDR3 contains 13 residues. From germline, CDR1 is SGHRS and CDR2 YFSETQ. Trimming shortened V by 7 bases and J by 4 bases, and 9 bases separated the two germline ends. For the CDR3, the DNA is TGCGCCAGCCGGACAGAATATAATTCACCCCTCCACTTT. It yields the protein CASRTEYNSPLHF.